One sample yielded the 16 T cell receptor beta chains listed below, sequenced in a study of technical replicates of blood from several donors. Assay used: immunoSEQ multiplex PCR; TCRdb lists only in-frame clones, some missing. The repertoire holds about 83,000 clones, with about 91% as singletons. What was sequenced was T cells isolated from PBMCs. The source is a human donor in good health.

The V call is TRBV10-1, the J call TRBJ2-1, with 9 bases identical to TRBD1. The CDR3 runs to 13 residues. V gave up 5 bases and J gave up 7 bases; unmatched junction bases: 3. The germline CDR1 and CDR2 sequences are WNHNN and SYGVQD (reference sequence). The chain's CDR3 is CASSMTGGNEQFF. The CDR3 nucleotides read TGCGCCAGCAGTATGACAGGGGGTAATGAGCAGTTCTTC.

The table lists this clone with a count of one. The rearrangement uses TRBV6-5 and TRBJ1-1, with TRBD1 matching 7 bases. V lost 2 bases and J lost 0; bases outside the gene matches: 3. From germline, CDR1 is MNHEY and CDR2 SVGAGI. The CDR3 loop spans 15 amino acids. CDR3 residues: CASSYPGQLNTEAFF. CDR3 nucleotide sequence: TGTGCCAGCAGTTACCCGGGACAGCTGAACACTGAAGCTTTCTTT.

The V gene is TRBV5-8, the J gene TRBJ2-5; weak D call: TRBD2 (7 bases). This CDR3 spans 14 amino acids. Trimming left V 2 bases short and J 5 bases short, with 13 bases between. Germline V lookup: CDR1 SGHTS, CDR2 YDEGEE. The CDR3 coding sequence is TGTGCCAGCAGCTTCCTAGGGGGGGATGAGACCCAGTACTTC. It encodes CASSFLGGDETQYF.

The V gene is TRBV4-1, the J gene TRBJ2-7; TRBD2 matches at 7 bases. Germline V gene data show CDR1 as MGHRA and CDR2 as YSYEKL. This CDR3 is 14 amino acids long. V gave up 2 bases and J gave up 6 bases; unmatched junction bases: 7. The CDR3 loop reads CASSQLLSGGEQYF. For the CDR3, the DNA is TGCGCCAGCAGCCAACTGTTGTCGGGGGGCGAGCAGTACTTC.

The CDR3 sequence: CAWNAGRGNEKLFF. In DNA form, the CDR3 reads TGTGCCTGGAACGCGGGCAGGGGGAATGAAAAACTGTTTTTT. The chain recombines TRBV30 with TRBJ1-4, with 7 positions matching TRBD1. CDR1 is GTSNPN, CDR2 SVGIG, per germline (reference sequence). The CDR3 loop spans 14 amino acids. Trimming took 4 bases from V and 5 from J; bases not matched to a gene: 7.

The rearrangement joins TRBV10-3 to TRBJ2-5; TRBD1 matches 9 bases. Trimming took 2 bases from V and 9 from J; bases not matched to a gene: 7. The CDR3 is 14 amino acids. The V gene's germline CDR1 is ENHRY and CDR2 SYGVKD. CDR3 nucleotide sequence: TGTGCCATCAGTGAGGGTGAGGGACAGGGCGCCCAGTACTTC. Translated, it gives CAISEGEGQGAQYF.

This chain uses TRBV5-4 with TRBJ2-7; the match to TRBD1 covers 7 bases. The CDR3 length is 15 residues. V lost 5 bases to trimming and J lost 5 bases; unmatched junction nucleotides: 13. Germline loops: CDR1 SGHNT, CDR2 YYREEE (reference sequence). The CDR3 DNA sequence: TGTGCCAGCAGATTCACAGGGGCAGGCTTCAACGAGCAGTACTTC. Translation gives CASRFTGAGFNEQYF.

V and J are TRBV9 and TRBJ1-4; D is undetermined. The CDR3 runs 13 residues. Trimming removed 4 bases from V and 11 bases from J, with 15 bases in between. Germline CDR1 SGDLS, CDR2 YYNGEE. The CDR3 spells CASSPESGEKLFF. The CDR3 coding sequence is TGTGCCAGCAGCCCGGAGTCTGGTGAGAAACTGTTTTTT.

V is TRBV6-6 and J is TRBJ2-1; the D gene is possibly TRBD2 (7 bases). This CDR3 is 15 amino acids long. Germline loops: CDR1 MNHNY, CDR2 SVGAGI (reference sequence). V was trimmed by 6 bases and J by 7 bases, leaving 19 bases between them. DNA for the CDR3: TGTGCCAGCAGCCCCGGGGGCGGGAGACAAAATGAGCAGTTCTTC. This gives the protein CASSPGGGRQNEQFF.

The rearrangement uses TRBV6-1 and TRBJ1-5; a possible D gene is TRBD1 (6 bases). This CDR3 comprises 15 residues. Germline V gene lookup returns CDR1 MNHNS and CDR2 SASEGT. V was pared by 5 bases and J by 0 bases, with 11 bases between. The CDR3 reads CASSPQQGSNQPQHF. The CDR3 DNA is TGTGCCAGCAGTCCCCAACAGGGTAGCAATCAGCCCCAGCATTTT.

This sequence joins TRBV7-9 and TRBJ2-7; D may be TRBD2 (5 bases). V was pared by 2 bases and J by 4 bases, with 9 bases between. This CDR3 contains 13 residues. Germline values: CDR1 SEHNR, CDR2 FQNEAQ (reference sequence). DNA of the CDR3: TGTGCCAGCAGCTTATTTGGCGGGTACGAGCAGTACTTC. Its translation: CASSLFGGYEQYF.

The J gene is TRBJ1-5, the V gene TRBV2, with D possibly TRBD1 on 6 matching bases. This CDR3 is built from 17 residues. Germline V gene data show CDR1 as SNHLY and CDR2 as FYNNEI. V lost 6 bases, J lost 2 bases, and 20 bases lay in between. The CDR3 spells CASRKGFAGGRNQPQHF. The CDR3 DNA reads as TGTGCCAGCAGGAAGGGCTTCGCGGGGGGCCGCAATCAGCCCCAGCATTTT.

The CDR3 coding sequence is TGTGCCAGCAGCTTAACAAACTATGGCTACACCTTC. It specifies CASSLTNYGYTF. This rearrangement joins TRBV11-3 to TRBJ1-2; D remains ambiguous. Trimming took off 2 bases at V and 2 bases at J, with 3 bases between the two ends. The CDR3 extends over 12 amino acids. Germline V gene data show CDR1 as SGHNT and CDR2 as YENEEA. Complete variable domain (other parts from reference TRBV11-3 and TRBJ1-2): EAGVVQSPRYKIIEKKQPVAFWCNPISGHNTLYWYLQNLGQGPELLIRYENEEAVDDSQLPKDRFSAERLKGVDSTLKIQPAELGDSAVYLCASSLTNYGYTFGSGTRLTVV.

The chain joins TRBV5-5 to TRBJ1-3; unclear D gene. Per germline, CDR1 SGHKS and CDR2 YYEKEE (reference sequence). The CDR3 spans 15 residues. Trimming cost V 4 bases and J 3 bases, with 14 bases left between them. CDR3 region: CASSRDPSGGNTIYF. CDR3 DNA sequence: TGTGCCAGCAGCAGAGACCCCTCGGGTGGAAACACCATATATTTT.

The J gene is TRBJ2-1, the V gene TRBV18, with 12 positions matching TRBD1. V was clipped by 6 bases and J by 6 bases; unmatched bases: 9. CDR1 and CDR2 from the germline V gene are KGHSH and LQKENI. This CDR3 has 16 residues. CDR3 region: CASSLSGQGASNEQFF. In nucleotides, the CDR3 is TGTGCCAGCTCCCTTTCGGGACAGGGGGCAAGCAATGAGCAGTTCTTC.

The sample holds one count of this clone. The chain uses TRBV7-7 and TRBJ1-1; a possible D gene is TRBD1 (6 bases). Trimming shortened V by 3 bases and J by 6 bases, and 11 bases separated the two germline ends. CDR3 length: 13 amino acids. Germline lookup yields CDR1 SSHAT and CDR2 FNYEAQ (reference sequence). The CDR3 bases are TGTGCCAGCAGCTTGGTACAGGGTTCTGAAGCTTTCTTT. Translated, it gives CASSLVQGSEAFF.